This T cell receptor beta chain was documented in a study of T-cell memory formation after mild COVID-19. TCRdb fed the 5' RACE reads into MiXCR, producing one record per CDR3 protein. Of about 470,000 distinct CDR3 sequences in the sample, roughly 23% were seen once. In its sample, this clonotype was seen many times. The antigen is not known. V lost 0 bases and J lost 2, with 10 bases in between. This CDR3 has 14 residues. Germline CDR1 DFQATT, CDR2 SNEGSKA (reference sequence). Study observations and caveats: The CD4+ clones that contracted clustered mainly within CM and EM, and the CD8+ clones concentrated in EMRA. Clones from the second wave (peaking day 37) had unconfirmed SARS-CoV-2 specificity. Day 15 to 85 contractors were CD4/CD8 balanced; later expanders leaned CD4+.

This receptor was taken from an adult woman who had mild COVID-19 (a few samples of this study predate the infection). Cell type and time point are not known. This sequence joins TRBV20-1 and TRBJ1-2; D is undetermined. The specimen was PBMCs or a T cell subset sorted from them (not recorded which). This chain's CDR3 is CSARDSAANYGYTF. The CDR3 DNA reads as TGCAGTGCTAGAGATTCGGCAGCCAACTATGGCTACACCTTC.